The present entry profiles one T cell receptor beta chain with its context. Assay: immunoSEQ multiplex PCR; the TCRdb copy retains only in-frame clones and omits some. The sample lists approximately 530,000 clones; approximately 91% were seen once. The entry originates in a study of blood T cell repertoires in COVID-19. V lost 2 bases, J lost 6 bases, and 8 bases lay in between. This CDR3 has 13 residues. CDR1 MDHEN and CDR2 SYDVKM come from the germline V gene. Enrolment of Seattle patients took place during active infection, and they were followed longitudinally. The chain couples TRBV28 to TRBJ1-5, with a tentative D call TRBD1 (6 bases). The sample comprised peripheral blood. The TCR sequence derives from a woman aged 45-65 years with COVID-19, enrolled during active disease. Here the CDR3 reads CASSLQGSQPQHF. The CDR3 bases are TGTGCCAGCAGTTTACAGGGGAGTCAGCCCCAGCATTTT.